These T cell receptor beta chains were read from a single sample in a study of technical replicates of blood from a few donors. Sequencing was performed with immunoSEQ multiplex PCR; in TCRdb, only in-frame clones are kept and a portion is missing. The table shows 100,000 or so clones, with about 96% occurring only once. The sample taken for sequencing was T cells isolated from PBMCs. The receptors originated from a human donor in good health. Both conserved end residues are trimmed from each CDR3. The order of the fields is CDR3 protein, J gene, clone size, V gene. A row's size may be missing; if present it is once, few, many or a size class.

CDR3 protein: ASANGGASSGNTIY
J gene: TRBJ1-3
clone size: NA
V gene: TRBV7-9

CDR3 protein: ATDRIAHEQY
J gene: TRBJ2-7
clone size: NA
V gene: TRBV6-1

CDR3 protein: ASFLNTEAF
J gene: TRBJ1-1
clone size: NA
V gene: TRBV25-1

CDR3 protein: ASSGLRTGISQETQY
J gene: TRBJ2-5
clone size: NA
V gene: TRBV2

CDR3 protein: ASSRRSGTEIYEQY
J gene: TRBJ2-7
clone size: NA
V gene: TRBV7-9

CDR3 protein: ASSVGDGGTLSTDTQY
J gene: TRBJ2-3
clone size: few
V gene: TRBV9

CDR3 protein: ASSPGLGLNQPQH
J gene: TRBJ1-5
clone size: NA
V gene: TRBV9

CDR3 protein: ASSEQGGNEKLF
J gene: TRBJ1-4
clone size: NA
V gene: TRBV6-5

CDR3 protein: ATSSGRTGGWDGGYT
J gene: TRBJ1-2
clone size: NA
V gene: TRBV15

CDR3 protein: ASSILAGGRQETQY
J gene: TRBJ2-5
clone size: NA
V gene: TRBV19

CDR3 protein: ASSIGDRGSSNQPQH
J gene: TRBJ1-5
clone size: NA
V gene: TRBV19

CDR3 protein: ASSANRGHDIQY
J gene: TRBJ2-4
clone size: NA
V gene: TRBV9

CDR3 protein: ASSLEGGGKQY
J gene: TRBJ2-7
clone size: NA
V gene: TRBV19

CDR3 protein: ASSQDPRLAGFSSTDTQY
J gene: TRBJ2-3
clone size: few
V gene: TRBV4-2

CDR3 protein: SVEGESNQPQH
J gene: TRBJ1-5
clone size: NA
V gene: TRBV29-1

CDR3 protein: ASSHYEQY
J gene: TRBJ2-7
clone size: NA
V gene: TRBV2

CDR3 protein: ASSFSGQNTEAF
J gene: TRBJ1-1
clone size: NA
V gene: TRBV6-1

CDR3 protein: ASSLAGKGKYEQY
J gene: TRBJ2-7
clone size: NA
V gene: TRBV11-3

CDR3 protein: ASSLPGYSYGYT
J gene: TRBJ1-2
clone size: NA
V gene: TRBV11-2

CDR3 protein: ASSSTGVGTDTQY
J gene: TRBJ2-3
clone size: NA
V gene: TRBV7-8

CDR3 protein: ASSSQQGEGETQY
J gene: TRBJ2-5
clone size: NA
V gene: TRBV5-4

CDR3 protein: ASSVGGTSNNEQF
J gene: TRBJ2-1
clone size: NA
V gene: TRBV9

CDR3 protein: SLGGNTEAF
J gene: TRBJ1-1
clone size: NA
V gene: TRBV29-1

CDR3 protein: AWSVEDSLNYGYT
J gene: TRBJ1-2
clone size: NA
V gene: TRBV30

CDR3 protein: ASSENPNNGYT
J gene: TRBJ1-2
clone size: NA
V gene: TRBV2

CDR3 protein: ASSQDPQLGPYNSPLH
J gene: TRBJ1-6
clone size: NA
V gene: TRBV14

CDR3 protein: ATQGNGNTIY
J gene: TRBJ1-3
clone size: NA
V gene: TRBV19

CDR3 protein: ASSDFRAGGELF
J gene: TRBJ2-2
clone size: NA
V gene: TRBV6-4

CDR3 protein: ASSKTGTSGKVGTDTQY
J gene: TRBJ2-3
clone size: NA
V gene: TRBV28

CDR3 protein: ASFRDFKNTEAF
J gene: TRBJ1-1
clone size: few
V gene: TRBV30

CDR3 protein: ASSPGAEKETQY
J gene: TRBJ2-5
clone size: NA
V gene: TRBV7-6

CDR3 protein: ASSQMTGGNTEAF
J gene: TRBJ1-1
clone size: few
V gene: TRBV4-1

CDR3 protein: ASSEGTGGRSYNSPLH
J gene: TRBJ1-6
clone size: NA
V gene: TRBV6-1

CDR3 protein: ASSYSRRNYGYT
J gene: TRBJ1-2
clone size: NA
V gene: TRBV6-5

CDR3 protein: ASSLVGDRAESPLH
J gene: TRBJ1-6
clone size: NA
V gene: TRBV5-1

CDR3 protein: ASRLDSPPSTDAQY
J gene: TRBJ2-3
clone size: NA
V gene: TRBV28

CDR3 protein: ASSPAATGNTEAF
J gene: TRBJ1-1
clone size: NA
V gene: TRBV5-1

CDR3 protein: ASSDARTDGTRETQY
J gene: TRBJ2-5
clone size: NA
V gene: TRBV6-4

CDR3 protein: AWSAQSGELF
J gene: TRBJ2-2
clone size: NA
V gene: TRBV30

CDR3 protein: ASSATPWTGGTDTQY
J gene: TRBJ2-3
clone size: NA
V gene: TRBV7-9

CDR3 protein: ASSLGGVGARNQPQH
J gene: TRBJ1-5
clone size: NA
V gene: TRBV13

CDR3 protein: ASSPRQGAFLSSYEQY
J gene: TRBJ2-7
clone size: NA
V gene: TRBV5-5

CDR3 protein: ASSVQAVYEQY
J gene: TRBJ2-7
clone size: few
V gene: TRBV2

CDR3 protein: ASSPYRTDTQY
J gene: TRBJ2-3
clone size: NA
V gene: TRBV18

CDR3 protein: ASSYSLAGDREQF
J gene: TRBJ2-1
clone size: NA
V gene: TRBV6-5

CDR3 protein: ASSLSGRAEADEQF
J gene: TRBJ2-1
clone size: NA
V gene: TRBV28

CDR3 protein: ASTDGGFLRTDSYEQY
J gene: TRBJ2-7
clone size: NA
V gene: TRBV2

CDR3 protein: AWTQQVNTQY
J gene: TRBJ2-3
clone size: NA
V gene: TRBV30

CDR3 protein: ATSRERGPTYEQY
J gene: TRBJ2-7
clone size: NA
V gene: TRBV15

CDR3 protein: SVYEASTGELF
J gene: TRBJ2-2
clone size: once
V gene: TRBV29-1

CDR3 protein: ASRDGQDTGELF
J gene: TRBJ2-2
clone size: NA
V gene: TRBV19

CDR3 protein: ASSVGLAEGETQY
J gene: TRBJ2-5
clone size: NA
V gene: TRBV9

CDR3 protein: ASSLGQTFYEQY
J gene: TRBJ2-7
clone size: NA
V gene: TRBV27